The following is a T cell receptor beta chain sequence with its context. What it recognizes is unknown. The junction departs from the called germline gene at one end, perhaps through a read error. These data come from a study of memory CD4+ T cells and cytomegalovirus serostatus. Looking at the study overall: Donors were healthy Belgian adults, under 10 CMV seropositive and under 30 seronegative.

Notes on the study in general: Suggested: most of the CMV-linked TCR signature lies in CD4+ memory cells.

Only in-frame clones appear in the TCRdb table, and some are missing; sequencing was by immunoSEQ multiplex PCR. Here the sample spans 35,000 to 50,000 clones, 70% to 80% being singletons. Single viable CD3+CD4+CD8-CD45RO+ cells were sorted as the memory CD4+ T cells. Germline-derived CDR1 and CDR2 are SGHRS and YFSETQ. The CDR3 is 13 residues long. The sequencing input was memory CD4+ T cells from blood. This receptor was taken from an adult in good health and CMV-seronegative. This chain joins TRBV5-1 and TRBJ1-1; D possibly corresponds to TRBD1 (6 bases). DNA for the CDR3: TGTGCCAGCAGCGCAGCAGGGGTCACTGAAGCTTTCTTT. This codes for CASSAAGVTEAFF.